The 20 T cell receptor beta chains below all came from one sample that was sequenced in a study of blood T cell repertoires in COVID-19. Clones were read by immunoSEQ multiplex PCR, and TCRdb kept only the in-frame ones, dropping some. The sample includes some 38,000 clones, roughly 75% of them seen just once. Source material: peripheral blood. All receptors come from a man aged 70 or older with acute or convalescent COVID-19.

The chain carries TRBV29-1 and TRBJ2-2; D not resolved. Germline assignment: CDR1 SQVTM and CDR2 ANQGSEA. The CDR3 is 15 residues long. V was cut by 4 bases and J by 6 bases, with 18 bases left in between. The CDR3 DNA sequence: TGCAGCGTTGTCGGGTCTGGCAGTTCGGCCGGGGAGCTGTTTTTT. This sequence encodes CSVVGSGSSAGELFF.

The gene calls are TRBV30 and TRBJ1-5; D not resolved. Looked up from germline, CDR1 is GTSNPN and CDR2 is SVGIG (reference sequence). This CDR3 has 14 amino acids. V was cut by 2 bases and J by 3 bases, with 11 bases left in between. In nucleotides, the CDR3 is TGTGCCTGGAGTATCCCGGGAGCCAATCAGCCCCAGCATTTT. This codes for CAWSIPGANQPQHF.

The rearrangement links TRBV19 to TRBJ2-1, with TRBD1 identical over 8 bases. From germline, CDR1 is LNHDA and CDR2 SQIVND (reference sequence). V lost 2 bases, J lost 0 bases, and 3 bases stayed unmatched. The CDR3 extends over 16 amino acids. For the CDR3, the DNA is TGTGCCAGTAGTATACCAGACAGGGGCTCCTACAATGAGCAGTTCTTC. Its translation is CASSIPDRGSYNEQFF.

CDR3 sequence (DNA): TGTGCCGGCGCGGCATATAGCAATCAGCCCCAGCATTTT. This encodes CAGAAYSNQPQHF. V is TRBV19 and J is TRBJ1-5; D is ambiguous. The CDR3 is made up of 13 amino acids. The ends were cut back, 11 bases at V and 0 bases at J, with 11 bases in the middle. Germline values: CDR1 LNHDA, CDR2 SQIVND (reference sequence).

This clone has a handful of counts. J is TRBJ2-2 and V is TRBV9; a weak D match, TRBD1 (6 bases). Per germline, CDR1 SGDLS and CDR2 YYNGEE. CDR3 length: 17 residues. V lost 3 bases and J 0 bases, leaving 15 bases between the germline ends. This CDR3 is CASSGGLRAANTGELFF. Here the CDR3 DNA reads TGTGCCAGCAGCGGGGGGCTCCGGGCAGCGAACACCGGGGAGCTGTTTTTT. Variable domain in full (rest from reference TRBV9 and TRBJ2-2): DSGVTQTPKHLITATGQRVTLRCSPRSGDLSVYWYQQSLDQGLQFLIQYYNGEERAKGNILERFSAQQFPDLHSELNLSSLELGDSALYFCASSGGLRAANTGELFFGEGSRLTVL.

The chain has TRBV28 and TRBJ1-2; 8 nucleotides line up with TRBD1. This CDR3 has 12 amino acids. Germline CDR1 reads MDHEN; CDR2 reads SYDVKM. Trimming at V came to 2 bases and at J to 13 bases, leaving 6 bases not matched to a gene. The CDR3 DNA is TGTGCCAGCAGTTTAAGTCGACAGGGGCCCACCTTC. This encodes CASSLSRQGPTF.

CDR3 in amino acids: CSAETRIKETQYF. Here the CDR3 DNA reads TGCAGCGCCGAGACTAGGATAAAAGAGACCCAGTACTTC. V is TRBV29-1 and J is TRBJ2-5; D might be TRBD2 (6 bases). The CDR3 has 13 amino acids. The germline V gene encodes CDR1 SQVTM and CDR2 ANQGSEA. With 7 bases removed from V and 3 bases from J, the gap between germline ends came to 15 bases.

The genes are TRBV5-1 and TRBJ1-4, with D hard to call. The germline V gene encodes CDR1 SGHRS and CDR2 YFSETQ. CDR3 length: 15 amino acids. The V gene lost 0 bases and the J gene lost 0 bases, with 6 bases spanning the gap. The CDR3 nucleotides are TGCGCCAGCAGCTTGGTTCCGGCAACTAATGAAAAACTGTTTTTT. This sequence encodes CASSLVPATNEKLFF.

This clone was seen only a few times. This chain links TRBV25-1 with TRBJ2-7; 7 bases line up with TRBD2. J lost 1 base, V lost 1 base, and 4 bases had no gene match. Germline assignment: CDR1 MGHDK and CDR2 SYGVNS. The CDR3 runs to 15 residues. The CDR3 DNA sequence: TGTGCCAGCAGTGAATTTTGGGGGGGATCCTACGAGCAGTACTTC. It specifies CASSEFWGGSYEQYF.

V and J are TRBV7-9 and TRBJ2-7; D remains unclear. Germline V gene lookup returns CDR1 SEHNR and CDR2 FQNEAQ (reference sequence). V lost 8 bases to trimming and J lost 4 bases, with 12 bases between them. The length of the CDR3 is 12 residues. In DNA, the CDR3 is TGTGCCAGCGCCCCGTTGCGTTACGAGCAGTACTTC. Translating it yields CASAPLRYEQYF. The whole variable domain, remainder taken from reference TRBV7-9 and TRBJ2-7, is DTGVSQNPRHKITKRGQNVTFRCDPISEHNRLYWYRQTLGQGPEFLTYFQNEAQLEKSRLLSDRFSAERPKGSFSTLEIQRTEQGDSAMYLCASAPLRYEQYFGPGTRLTVT.

The chain is built from TRBV5-8 and TRBJ2-7; D might be TRBD2 (6 bases). The V gene lost 4 bases and the J gene lost 3 bases, with 17 bases spanning the gap. The CDR3 has 15 amino acids. Germline CDR1 and CDR2: SGHTS and YDEGEE. This CDR3 reads CASSLTRGGSYEQYF. The CDR3 DNA follows: TGTGCCAGCAGCCTAACCCGTGGAGGGAGCTACGAGCAGTACTTC.

The CDR3 DNA reads as TGTGCCAGCAGCCGAACCCGACAGGGGCAAGCGGGCTACACCTTC. Its translation is CASSRTRQGQAGYTF. This chain uses TRBV6-5 with TRBJ1-2; 8 bases map to TRBD1. Per the germline V gene, CDR1 is MNHEY and CDR2 is SVGAGI. J gave up 8 bases and V 6 bases, and 14 bases lay outside the gene matches. This CDR3 is built from 15 residues.

The chain joins TRBV4-1 to TRBJ1-5; 10 bases agree with TRBD1. The CDR3 has 15 residues. V lost 1 base, J lost 6 bases, and 3 bases stayed unmatched. Germline V gene lookup returns CDR1 MGHRA and CDR2 YSYEKL. The CDR3: CASSQGQGAGQPQHF. The CDR3 bases are TGCGCCAGCAGCCAAGGACAGGGGGCCGGTCAGCCCCAGCATTTT.

CDR3 sequence: CATSGTSGGADTQYF. The CDR3 DNA sequence: TGTGCCACCAGTGGGACTAGCGGGGGGGCAGATACGCAGTATTTT. The J gene is TRBJ2-3, the V gene TRBV24-1; TRBD2 agrees at 15 bases. Looked up from germline, CDR1 is KGHDR and CDR2 is SFDVKD. The V gene end was trimmed by 5 bases and the J gene end by 4 bases; junction bases not matched to a gene: 0. CDR3 length: 15 residues.

The chain employs TRBV19 and TRBJ1-2; the D gene is possibly TRBD1 (6 bases). V was pared by 3 bases and J by 3 bases, with 8 bases between. The CDR3 sequence is 13 residues long. From germline, CDR1 is LNHDA and CDR2 SQIVND (reference sequence). The CDR3: CASSIGQYYGYTF. In DNA, the CDR3 is TGTGCCAGTAGTATTGGACAGTACTATGGCTACACCTTC.

This chain links TRBV18 with TRBJ1-1; D is unresolved. CDR1 and CDR2 from the germline V gene are KGHSH and LQKENI. Trimming took 0 bases from V and 0 from J, leaving 11 bases between them. The CDR3 totals 16 residues. The CDR3 spells CASSPPGRSMNTEAFF. For the CDR3, the DNA is TGTGCCAGCTCACCACCGGGCAGATCCATGAACACTGAAGCTTTCTTT.

This clone was seen only a few times. The chain uses TRBV4-2 and TRBJ1-4; maybe TRBD1 (6 bases). The germline V gene encodes CDR1 LGHNA and CDR2 YNFKEQ. Trimming left V 4 bases short and J 8 bases short, with 14 bases between. The CDR3 totals 14 residues. CDR3 sequence reads: CASSLGATGEKLFF. The CDR3, as DNA: TGTGCCAGCAGCCTAGGGGCCACAGGGGAAAAACTGTTTTTT.

This clone was found a few times. The V and J genes are TRBV28 and TRBJ1-4; D gene ambiguous. The CDR3 length is 12 residues. CDR1 and CDR2 from the germline V gene are MDHEN and SYDVKM. V was cut by 4 bases and J by 7 bases, with 7 bases left in between. This CDR3 is CASSYSGEKLFF. CDR3 coding DNA: TGTGCCAGCAGTTACAGTGGTGAAAAACTGTTTTTT.

This chain connects TRBV4-1 to TRBJ2-5, with D perhaps TRBD1 (6 bases). The CDR3 sequence is 15 residues long. Germline CDR1 MGHRA, CDR2 YSYEKL. Trimming removed 0 bases from V and 5 bases from J, with 13 bases in between. The chain's CDR3 is CASSQEAGVVETQYF. CDR3 sequence (DNA): TGCGCCAGCAGCCAAGAAGCAGGGGTTGTGGAGACCCAGTACTTC.

The chain employs TRBV12-3 or TRBV12-4 and TRBJ1-5; tentative D call: TRBD1 (6 bases). This CDR3 is 13 amino acids long. V shed 6 bases and J shed 3 bases, with 9 bases lying between them. In nucleotides, the CDR3 is TGTGCCAGCAGAAGACAGGCCAATCAGCCCCAGCATTTT. It specifies CASRRQANQPQHF.